This T cell receptor beta chain was found in a study of Tregs in tolerant kidney transplant recipients. The overall study: Related graft donors supplied nonmyeloablative bone marrow transplants, and mixed chimerism was transient. Notes on the study in general: In tolerant patients, donor-specific Tregs outgrew total Tregs, suggesting antigen-driven expansion. Tregs expanded with activated donor B cells seemed most donor-specific.

Clones were sequenced by immunoSEQ multiplex PCR, and TCRdb holds only the in-frame ones, with some missing. Of about 110,000 clones listed, around 91% are singletons. Thawed PBMCs were FACS-sorted into unstimulated CD4+CD25+CD127- regulatory T cells, CD4+CD25- non-regulatory cells, CD4 and CD8 cells. Note on this clone: Its target is not known.

CDR1 and CDR2 from the germline V gene are SGHNT and YYREEE (reference sequence). This CDR3 comprises 16 residues. Trimming took off 3 bases at V and 4 bases at J, with 14 bases between the two ends. The TCR comes from a human donor who received a combined kidney and bone marrow transplant. The specimen was CD4+ T cells from blood, collected before the transplant. The genes are TRBV5-4 and TRBJ2-6, with D hard to call. The CDR3 loop is CASSSNWAGGANVLTF. Written as DNA, the CDR3 is TGTGCCAGCAGCTCCAATTGGGCCGGCGGGGCCAACGTCCTGACTTTC.